This TCR beta chain is drawn from a study of post-analysis software for immune sequencing data. The overall study: There were relapsing-remitting, secondary progressive and progressive-relapsing multiple sclerosis among the disease courses included. Study-wide results and caveats: Relative to controls, patients had about five TRBV segments at higher frequency, with TRBV5-6, TRBV5-1 and TRBV20-1 among these.

Notes on this clonotype: Its antigen remains unknown.

Sequencing libraries made from TCR beta cDNA carried unique molecular identifiers. TCRdb reanalysed the PCR reads using MiXCR and keeps one entry per CDR3 protein. The repertoire holds 740,000 or so distinct CDR3 sequences, roughly half seen once, with about 4.8% in the top ten. The CDR3 covers 12 residues. Germline CDR1 is MNHEY and CDR2 is SMNVEV (reference sequence). The V and J ends lost 8 bases and 6 bases respectively, with 14 bases between them. The chain combines TRBV27 with TRBJ2-7; D is perhaps TRBD1 or TRBD2 (5 bases each). This receptor was taken from a girl aged 5-17 years with multiple sclerosis. The sequenced sample was blood. Here the CDR3 reads CASGRELREQYF. The CDR3 bases are TGTGCCAGCGGCAGGGAGCTACGCGAGCAGTACTTC.